This T cell receptor beta chain is drawn from a study of T cell responses to AZD1222 COVID-19 vaccine. Assay: immunoSEQ multiplex PCR; the TCRdb copy retains only in-frame clones and omits some. The sample holds some 120,000 clones; just under 95% are singletons and the top ten take about 2.7%. A remark on this clone: As yet, its antigen is unknown.

Findings and caveats of the study: Dominant at 160-218 and 743-854, vaccine-associated CD4 TCRs also spanned spike. Repertoire collection took place solely once the T cell response had peaked. Spike-specific TCR repertoires showed rising breadth and depth after two AZD1222 doses. Reports say nearly half of spike-specific TCRs go after unmutated variant regions.

Germline-derived CDR1 and CDR2 are MNHEY and SVGAGI. V lost 4 bases, J lost 2 bases, and 5 bases stayed unmatched. CDR3 length: 14 amino acids. This clonotype was obtained from an adult in good health. V usage is TRBV6-5 and J usage is TRBJ2-7; 7 bases line up with TRBD1. Sample: peripheral blood, taken on day 0 of AZD1222 vaccination. CDR3 loop: CASSSRGPAYEQYF. CDR3 bases: TGTGCCAGCAGTTCGAGGGGGCCCGCCTACGAGCAGTACTTC.